The sequence of this TCR beta chain was determined in a study of neurological immune-mediated disorders. Whole-study results and caveats: The repertoires of 18 of 34 multiple sclerosis patients were placed by phylogenetic grouping in a single related-CDR3 cluster, which may be a signature.

Over 170 million TCR-beta sequences, together covering 15-18 subjects, were produced by every individual sequencing run that was carried out. Via MiXCR, TCRdb re-called the 5' RACE reads, giving one row per CDR3 protein. Of roughly 120,000 distinct CDR3 sequences in the sample, roughly 3.2% are singletons; the top ten hold around 1.4%. This clonotype appeared many times. Its target is not known. The CDR3 covers 17 residues. Germline loops: CDR1 SGHRS, CDR2 YFSETQ. Trimming removed 3 bases at V and 0 bases at J, with 19 bases between. Source material was 2 million unsorted PBMCs, stored at -80 °C in RNAlater.

Sequenced input: PBMCs. This TCR derives from a woman in her twenties or thirties with multiple sclerosis. V gene TRBV5-1 combines with J gene TRBJ2-7; D may be TRBD2 (6 bases). CDR3 in amino acids: CASSWSRGTDISYEQYF. The CDR3 coding sequence is TGCGCCAGCAGCTGGTCGCGGGGTACCGACATCTCCTACGAGCAGTACTTC.